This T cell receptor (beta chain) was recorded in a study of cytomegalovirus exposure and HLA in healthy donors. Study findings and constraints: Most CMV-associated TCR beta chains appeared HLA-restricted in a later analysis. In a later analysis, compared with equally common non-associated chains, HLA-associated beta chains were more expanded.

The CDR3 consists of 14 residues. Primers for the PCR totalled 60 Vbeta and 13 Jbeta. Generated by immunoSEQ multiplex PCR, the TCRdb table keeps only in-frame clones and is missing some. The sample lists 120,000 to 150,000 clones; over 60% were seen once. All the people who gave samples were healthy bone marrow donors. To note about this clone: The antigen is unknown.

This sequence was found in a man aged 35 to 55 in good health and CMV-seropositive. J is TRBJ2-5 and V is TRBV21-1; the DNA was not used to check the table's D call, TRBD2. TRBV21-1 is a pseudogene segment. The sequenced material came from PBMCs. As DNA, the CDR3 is TGTGCCAGCAGCACTCAAAACGGAGAAGAGACCCAGTACTTC. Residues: CASSTQNGEETQYF.